The next 8 T cell receptor beta chains were all read from a single sample in a study of CD8 T cells in ankylosing spondylitis. From the 5' RACE reads, TCRdb called clonotypes with MiXCR, one entry per CDR3 protein. The table has around 99,000 distinct CDR3 sequences, roughly 10% seen once. Sequencing was carried out using blood, either unsorted or a sorted T cell fraction (not recorded which). The receptors were gathered from a male donor with ankylosing spondylitis or in good health (not recorded which).

This clonotype was seen repeatedly, ten times or more. The rearrangement uses TRBV21-1 and TRBJ2-7; the tabulated D call, TRBD1, remains unverified against the DNA. TRBV21-1 is deemed a pseudogene. This CDR3 is built from 14 residues. The CDR3 spells CASGGRPNSNEQYF. Written as DNA, the CDR3 is TGTGCCAGCGGGGGACGCCCGAACTCCAACGAGCAGTACTTC.

This clonotype appeared a few times. The rearrangement joins TRBV7-6 to TRBJ1-1, with D hard to call. The V gene's germline CDR1 is SGHVS and CDR2 FNYEAQ. The CDR3 is 13 residues long. Trimming took off 5 bases at V and 1 base at J, with 8 bases between the two ends. The CDR3 loop reads CASSRRENTEAFF. The CDR3 nucleotides are TGTGCCAGCAGCCGTCGGGAGAACACTGAAGCTTTCTTT.

This clonotype was picked up many times. The V and J genes are TRBV20-1 and TRBJ1-4; 10 nucleotides align to TRBD1. In germline, CDR1 is DFQATT, CDR2 SNEGSKA (reference sequence). The length of the CDR3 is 14 residues. With V trimmed by 6 bases and J by 8 bases, 9 bases remained unmatched. The CDR3 region has the DNA TGCAGTGCGAGGCCGGGACAGGGGTGGGAAAAACTGTTTTTT. Protein: CSARPGQGWEKLFF.

This clonotype was found many times. The chain employs TRBV28 and TRBJ1-2, with TRBD1 as a possible D gene (6 bases). The germline CDR1 and CDR2 sequences are MDHEN and SYDVKM. V was pared by 9 bases and J by 2 bases, with 13 bases between. The CDR3 runs 13 residues. In DNA form, the CDR3 reads TGTGCCAGTATACAGGGATTCAACTATGGCTACACCTTC. This sequence encodes CASIQGFNYGYTF.

This sequence joins TRBV12-3 or TRBV12-4 and TRBJ1-6, with D unresolved. This CDR3 contains 12 residues. The V end lost 2 bases, the J end lost 12 bases, and 8 bases lay between the germline ends. The CDR3 DNA reads as TGTGCCAGCAGTTTAACTGGTCTACCCCTCCACTTT. Translation gives CASSLTGLPLHF.

This clonotype was detected many times. The J gene is TRBJ1-6, the V gene TRBV12-3 or TRBV12-4; the match to TRBD1 covers 7 bases. The CDR3 sequence is 16 residues long. V trimming: 6 bases; J trimming: 4 bases; junction bases outside the gene matches: 9. In DNA form, the CDR3 reads TGTGCCAGCAGGTCCGGGACAGCCAGGTATAATTCACCCCTCCACTTT. Protein product: CASRSGTARYNSPLHF.

In this sample, this clonotype turned up many times. V usage is TRBV5-1 and J usage is TRBJ2-7; D ambiguous. Per germline, CDR1 SGHRS and CDR2 YFSETQ. The V and J ends lost 0 bases and 2 bases respectively, with 6 bases between them. The CDR3 runs to 13 residues. The CDR3 bases are TGCGCCAGCAGCTTGGGAAAAACCTACGAGCAGTACTTC. As protein: CASSLGKTYEQYF.

This clonotype was found many times. The V call is TRBV28, the J call TRBJ2-1; TRBD2 might be the D (5 bases). This CDR3 region has 15 residues. Germline loops: CDR1 MDHEN, CDR2 SYDVKM. Trimming pared 2 bases from V and 1 base from J, leaving 9 bases between. The CDR3 protein is CASSLETGSYNEQFF. As DNA, the CDR3 is TGTGCCAGCAGTTTAGAAACGGGGTCCTACAATGAGCAGTTCTTC.